By sample share, the clone carrying this TCR beta chain is large. The antigen remains unidentified. The data stem from a study of circulating CD8 cells and anti-PD-1 response in melanoma. Study observations and caveats: Clonotype sharing was highest between DPOS and TIGIT subsets.

Sorting of live CD3+CD8+TCRalphabeta+ cells by PD-1 and/or TIGIT gave four subsets. V lost 8 bases and J lost 2; bases outside the gene matches: 0. Germline-derived CDR1 and CDR2 are MNHEY and SVGAGI. The CDR3 is 12 residues long. Using about 15 ng of total RNA, TCR libraries were made with the QIAseq Immune Repertoire TCR panel. Via MiXCR, TCRdb re-called the reads, giving one row per CDR3 protein. The sample consists of over 900 distinct CDR3 sequences, approximately 9.9% of them appearing once. The chain is built from TRBV6-5 and TRBJ1-3; TRBD1 aligns across 7 bases. The origin of this receptor is a human donor with melanoma. The material sequenced was CD8+ T cells from PBMCs, taken at baseline or after one month of anti-PD-1 therapy (not recorded which). The DNA for the CDR3 is TGTGCCAGCGGGACAGCTGGAAACACCATATATTTT. Residues: CASGTAGNTIYF.